The 28 T cell receptor beta chains given below trace back to one sample, sequenced in a study of blood T cell repertoires in COVID-19. Assay: immunoSEQ multiplex PCR; the TCRdb copy retains only in-frame clones and omits some. The sample holds around 250,000 clones, 70% to 90% seen once. The sample taken for sequencing was peripheral blood. All receptors come from a young man who had recovered from COVID-19.

The chain joins TRBV5-1 to TRBJ2-5, with TRBD1 matching 8 bases. Germline assignment: CDR1 SGHRS and CDR2 YFSETQ. V lost 4 bases and J lost 4; bases outside the gene matches: 6. There are 14 residues in the CDR3. The CDR3 DNA reads as TGCGCCAGCAGCCCGGGGACAGGAGGAGAGACCCAGTACTTC. Translation: CASSPGTGGETQYF.

This chain connects TRBV20-1 to TRBJ2-4; D is perhaps TRBD1 (6 bases). This CDR3 is 16 amino acids long. The V and J ends lost 3 bases and 6 bases respectively, with 21 bases between them. Germline values: CDR1 DFQATT, CDR2 SNEGSKA (reference sequence). For the CDR3, the DNA is TGCAGTGCTAGTCCTCCAGGGGCGGCAACGTTAAACATTCAGTACTTC. Protein product: CSASPPGAATLNIQYF.

The J gene is TRBJ1-1, the V gene TRBV9; 9 bases are a match to TRBD1. V trimming: 4 bases; J trimming: 3 bases; junction bases outside the gene matches: 7. The CDR3 length is 15 residues. Germline CDR1 reads SGDLS; CDR2 reads YYNGEE. The CDR3 loop is CASSPQTGGYTEAFF. The CDR3 region has the DNA TGTGCCAGCAGCCCACAGACAGGGGGATACACTGAAGCTTTCTTT. The complete variable domain, with remaining parts taken from reference TRBV9 and TRBJ1-1, reads DSGVTQTPKHLITATGQRVTLRCSPRSGDLSVYWYQQSLDQGLQFLIQYYNGEERAKGNILERFSAQQFPDLHSELNLSSLELGDSALYFCASSPQTGGYTEAFFGQGTRLTVV.

This clone was detected once. J is TRBJ2-3 and V is TRBV4-1, with 7 bases that match TRBD1. Germline V CDR1 and CDR2: MGHRA, YSYEKL. This CDR3 has 15 residues. V lost 2 bases to trimming and J lost 5 bases; unmatched junction nucleotides: 7. The CDR3 here is CASSQPTGSRDTQYF. CDR3 sequence (DNA): TGCGCCAGCAGCCAACCGACAGGGTCGAGAGATACGCAGTATTTT.

The chain links TRBV7-8 to TRBJ1-2; 7 bases line up with TRBD1. This CDR3 spans 13 amino acids. Germline CDR1 and CDR2: SGHVS and FQNEAQ. Trimming took 4 bases from V and 6 from J; bases not matched to a gene: 5. DNA for the CDR3: TGTGCCAGCAGCTCAGGGGGGATAGATGGCTACACCTTC. Translated, it gives CASSSGGIDGYTF. The entire variable domain, with the rest obtained from reference TRBV7-8 and TRBJ1-2, is as follows: GAGVSQSPRYKVAKRGQDVALRCDPISGHVSLFWYQQALGQGPEFLTYFQNEAQLDKSGLPSDRFFAERPEGSVSTLKIQRTQQEDSAVYLCASSSGGIDGYTFGSGTRLTVV.

This chain joins TRBV30 and TRBJ1-2; TRBD1 matches at 9 bases. The CDR3 length is 13 residues. The germline CDR1 and CDR2 sequences are GTSNPN and SVGIG (reference sequence). The V segment lost 4 bases and the J segment 8 bases; nucleotides outside the gene matches: 8. The DNA of the CDR3 is TGTGCCTGGACTCCGGGACAGGGTCGGGGCTACACCTTC. Translated: CAWTPGQGRGYTF. The full variable domain, in which reference TRBV30 and TRBJ1-2 provide the parts outside the CDR3, is SQTIHQWPATLVQPVGSPLSLECTVEGTSNPNLYWYRQAAGRGLQLLFYSVGIGQISSEVPQNLSASRPQDRQFILSSKKLLLSDSGFYLCAWTPGQGRGYTFGSGTRLTVV.

The chain uses TRBV29-1 and TRBJ1-2, with D tentatively TRBD1 (6 bases). Germline-derived CDR1 and CDR2 are SQVTM and ANQGSEA. This CDR3 region has 10 residues. The V and J ends lost 4 bases and 10 bases respectively, with 10 bases between them. CDR3 sequence reads: CSVGGLNYTF. The CDR3 DNA reads as TGCAGCGTTGGGGGGCTGAACTACACCTTC.

V and J are TRBV19 and TRBJ2-7, with D possibly TRBD1 on 7 matching bases. The ends were cut back, 5 bases at V and 2 bases at J, with 16 bases in the middle. The germline gives CDR1 LNHDA, CDR2 SQIVND (reference sequence). The CDR3 runs to 15 residues. The CDR3 DNA follows: TGTGCCAGTAGTGGGGGGTTGGACAGGACCTACGAGCAGTACTTC. Its protein product is CASSGGLDRTYEQYF.

The chain couples TRBV25-1 to TRBJ1-2, with D perhaps TRBD1 (6 bases). This CDR3 contains 15 residues. V was clipped by 5 bases and J by 5 bases, with 18 bases between them. CDR1 is MGHDK, CDR2 SYGVNS, per germline. CDR3 coding DNA: TGTGCCAGCAGTACGCCTCTGACAGGACATTATGGCTACACCTTC. This gives the protein CASSTPLTGHYGYTF.

This rearrangement joins TRBV7-7 to TRBJ1-1; D is unclear. Trimming cost V 0 bases and J 0 bases, with 14 bases left between them. The germline CDR1 and CDR2 sequences are SSHAT and FNYEAQ (reference sequence). The length of the CDR3 is 17 residues. This CDR3 reads CASSLAQVQAMNTEAFF. The CDR3 DNA follows: TGTGCCAGCAGCTTAGCGCAGGTCCAGGCTATGAACACTGAAGCTTTCTTT.

This clone was seen only a few times. V gene TRBV5-4 combines with J gene TRBJ2-7, with D possibly matching TRBD1 (6 bases). Per the germline V gene, CDR1 is SGHNT and CDR2 is YYREEE (reference sequence). Between the trimmed V and J ends, which lost 1 base and 1 base, there was a span of 9 bases. CDR3 size: 14 residues. The CDR3 sequence is CASSLRGKSYEQYF. The CDR3 coding sequence is TGTGCCAGCAGCTTGAGGGGGAAATCCTACGAGCAGTACTTC.

The chain couples TRBV11-2 to TRBJ2-1; TRBD2 matches at 9 bases. The CDR3 has 18 residues. In germline, CDR1 is SGHAT, CDR2 FQNNGV. The junction had 13 bases not matched to a gene; V was cut back by 5 bases and J by 2 bases. CDR3 loop: CASSPQRAGGLPYNEQFF. DNA for the CDR3: TGTGCCAGCAGCCCCCAGAGGGCGGGGGGGCTTCCCTACAATGAGCAGTTCTTC. Based on the CDR3 plus reference TRBV11-2 and TRBJ2-1, the full variable domain is EAGVAQSPRYKIIEKRQSVAFWCNPISGHATLYWYQQILGQGPKLLIQFQNNGVVDDSQLPKDRFSAERLKGVDSTLKIQPAKLEDSAVYLCASSPQRAGGLPYNEQFFGPGTRLTVL.

The chain joins TRBV2 to TRBJ2-3; D is ambiguous. CDR3 length: 13 amino acids. The V end was cut by 6 bases, the J end by 7 bases, with 14 bases between. The germline V gene encodes CDR1 SNHLY and CDR2 FYNNEI. The CDR3 nucleotides read TGTGCCAGCAGCTACGAGGTCTCAAATACGCAGTATTTT. Protein product: CASSYEVSNTQYF.

V is TRBV2 and J is TRBJ2-7; 8 bases line up with TRBD1. Germline CDR1 and CDR2: SNHLY and FYNNEI. After removal of 3 bases from V and 3 bases from J, the junction contained 4 bases not matched to a gene. CDR3 length: 14 residues. CDR3 in amino acids: CASSEETGVYEQYF. As DNA, the CDR3 is TGTGCCAGCAGTGAGGAGACAGGGGTCTACGAGCAGTACTTC.

There are a few counts of this clone. J is TRBJ2-7 and V is TRBV11-2; D gene uncertain. This CDR3 has 14 amino acids. V shed 1 base and J shed 1 base, with 8 bases lying between them. CDR1 and CDR2 from the germline V gene are SGHAT and FQNNGV. The CDR3 protein is CASSLVRGSYEQYF. As DNA, the CDR3 is TGTGCCAGCAGCTTAGTTCGAGGATCCTACGAGCAGTACTTC. Filled out from reference TRBV11-2 and TRBJ2-7, the complete variable domain reads EAGVAQSPRYKIIEKRQSVAFWCNPISGHATLYWYQQILGQGPKLLIQFQNNGVVDDSQLPKDRFSAERLKGVDSTLKIQPAKLEDSAVYLCASSLVRGSYEQYFGPGTRLTVT.

V usage is TRBV5-1 and J usage is TRBJ2-2; 9 nucleotides match TRBD1. V shed 3 bases, J shed 1 base, and the junction held 16 bases outside the gene matches. CDR1 is SGHRS and CDR2 is YFSETQ in the germline V gene. The CDR3 consists of 20 residues. The CDR3 spells CASSWDEGTGILWNTGELFF. CDR3 DNA sequence: TGCGCCAGCAGCTGGGATGAAGGGACAGGGATTCTCTGGAACACCGGGGAGCTGTTTTTT.

The V gene is TRBV11-2, the J gene TRBJ1-2; possibly TRBD1 for D (5 bases). CDR3 length: 16 residues. V was clipped by 1 base and J by 6 bases, with 18 bases between them. CDR1 is SGHAT and CDR2 is FQNNGV in the germline V gene. CDR3 coding DNA: TGTGCCAGCAGCTTAGGACTAGGGGACCGGGACGATGGCTACACCTTC. It translates to CASSLGLGDRDDGYTF.

This clone was observed a few times. The rearrangement joins TRBV28 to TRBJ2-7; the D gene is possibly TRBD1 (5 bases). In germline, CDR1 is MDHEN, CDR2 SYDVKM. This CDR3 comprises 12 residues. The V and J ends lost 3 bases and 7 bases respectively, with 10 bases between them. The CDR3 region is CASSFGAREQYF. The CDR3 nucleotides read TGTGCCAGCAGTTTTGGGGCGAGGGAGCAGTACTTC.

This clone was seen a single time. V gene TRBV7-7 combines with J gene TRBJ1-5; no clear D gene. V was trimmed by 2 bases and J by 5 bases, leaving 7 bases between them. The CDR3 contains 13 residues. CDR1 is SSHAT, CDR2 FNYEAQ, per germline (reference sequence). CDR3: CASSLSQDQPQHF. For the CDR3, the DNA is TGTGCCAGCAGCTTATCCCAGGATCAGCCCCAGCATTTT.

V and J are TRBV9 and TRBJ1-2, with TRBD1 as a possible D gene (6 bases). The CDR3 length is 13 residues. Trimming shortened V by 0 bases and J by 5 bases, and 8 bases separated the two germline ends. CDR1 is SGDLS, CDR2 YYNGEE, per germline. This CDR3 reads CASSVDRVYGYTF. CDR3 DNA: TGTGCCAGCAGCGTAGACAGGGTTTATGGCTACACCTTC.

Here the CDR3 DNA reads TGCGCCAGCAGCCAAGATAGCCGGGGGGAGGCTAATGAAAAACTGTTTTTT. It yields the protein CASSQDSRGEANEKLFF. The chain recombines TRBV4-3 with TRBJ1-4, with a weak D call TRBD1 (5 bases). Trimming removed 0 bases at V and 3 bases at J, with 14 bases between. CDR3 length: 17 residues. The germline V gene encodes CDR1 LGHNA and CDR2 YSLEER.

This rearrangement joins TRBV7-9 to TRBJ2-5; tentatively, D is TRBD1 (6 bases). The germline V gene has CDR1 SEHNR and CDR2 FQNEAQ (reference sequence). This CDR3 region has 16 residues. Trimming removed 5 bases from V and 0 bases from J, with 16 bases in between. The CDR3 DNA is TGTGCCAGCAGCCTAATGAGGACAGCGTACCAAGAGACCCAGTACTTC. Its protein product is CASSLMRTAYQETQYF.

This chain joins TRBV10-3 and TRBJ2-1; the match to TRBD2 covers 7 bases. CDR3 length: 14 amino acids. Looked up from germline, CDR1 is ENHRY and CDR2 is SYGVKD. V gave up 6 bases and J gave up 4 bases; unmatched junction bases: 6. In DNA, the CDR3 is TGTGCCATCAGCCTGGGGGGGGGTTACAATGAGCAGTTCTTC. Translating gives CAISLGGGYNEQFF.

The chain uses TRBV10-3 and TRBJ1-6, with a weak D call TRBD1 (6 bases). This CDR3 contains 12 residues. The ends were cut back, 6 bases at V and 8 bases at J, with 8 bases in the middle. Germline CDR1 ENHRY, CDR2 SYGVKD. The CDR3 sequence is CAIRAGDSPLHF. Here the CDR3 DNA reads TGTGCCATCAGGGCAGGGGATTCACCCCTCCACTTT.

The chain is built from TRBV10-3 and TRBJ1-1; no clear D gene. V was pared by 0 bases and J by 8 bases, with 10 bases between. The CDR3 consists of 13 residues. Germline CDR1 ENHRY, CDR2 SYGVKD. The CDR3 region is CAISESPGREAFF. The CDR3 DNA reads TGTGCCATCAGTGAGTCGCCAGGCAGGGAAGCTTTCTTT.

This chain joins TRBV13 and TRBJ2-7; D may be TRBD2 (6 bases). The germline CDR1 and CDR2 sequences are PRHDT and FYEKMQ (reference sequence). CDR3 length equals 12 residues. Trimming shortened V by 0 bases and J by 7 bases, and 7 bases separated the two germline ends. As DNA, the CDR3 is TGTGCCAGCAGCTTAGGGGAGGGTGAGCAGTACTTC. Amino acid sequence: CASSLGEGEQYF.

The V gene is TRBV14, the J gene TRBJ1-2; 8 bases map to TRBD1. CDR1 SGHDN and CDR2 FVKESK come from the germline V gene. The CDR3 is 19 amino acids. With V trimmed by 2 bases and J by 0 bases, 14 bases remained unmatched. CDR3 nucleotide sequence: TGTGCCAGCAGCCAAATGATTGGGACAGGAGAAAATGCTAACTATGGCTACACCTTC. It translates to CASSQMIGTGENANYGYTF.

The chain uses TRBV9 and TRBJ2-2; 7 bases fit TRBD2. Germline-derived CDR1 and CDR2 are SGDLS and YYNGEE. V was pared by 4 bases and J by 0 bases, with 0 bases of the junction left unmatched. This CDR3 has 14 amino acids. CDR3 in amino acids: CASSLAANTGELFF. CDR3 DNA sequence: TGTGCCAGCAGCCTAGCGGCGAACACCGGGGAGCTGTTTTTT. Drawing the rest from reference TRBV9 and TRBJ2-2, the complete variable domain is DSGVTQTPKHLITATGQRVTLRCSPRSGDLSVYWYQQSLDQGLQFLIQYYNGEERAKGNILERFSAQQFPDLHSELNLSSLELGDSALYFCASSLAANTGELFFGEGSRLTVL.